The sequence of this TCR beta chain was determined in a study of T cell responses to AZD1222 COVID-19 vaccine. Study-level findings and limits: All repertoire sampling was performed exclusively after the peak T cell response. The number of AZD1222 recipients seropositive at baseline was only five to seven. With dominance at 160-218 and 743-854, vaccine-associated CD4 TCRs spanned spike. Reports indicate that nearly half of spike-specific TCRs are directed at unmutated variant regions.

Remarks on this clone: As yet, its antigen is unknown.

Only in-frame clones appear in the TCRdb table, and some are missing; sequencing was by immunoSEQ multiplex PCR. The sample yields some 140,000 clones, 88% seen once. Trimming cost V 4 bases and J 6 bases; bases outside gene matches: 16. CDR3 size: 16 residues. Germline CDR1 reads SGHRS; CDR2 reads YFSETQ. Sequences were derived from peripheral blood, sampled on day 0 of AZD1222 vaccination. This TCR was recovered from an adult in good health. The chain recombines TRBV5-1 with TRBJ2-7; TRBD1 agrees at 7 bases. CDR3 in amino acids: CASSASTGSMVGEQYF. The CDR3 DNA sequence: TGCGCCAGCAGCGCTTCGACAGGGAGTATGGTAGGCGAGCAGTACTTC.